The 32 T cell receptor beta chains reported below all come from one sample, sequenced in a study of tumor and adjacent non-tumor tissue in lung cancer (dated by TCRdb to 2016 to 2019). Library prep was done by multiplex PCR. Sequencing instrument: Illumina HiSeq 2500. TCRbeta libraries were constructed through three rounds of nested PCR with primers (Table S4) according to protocols adapted from ARM-PCR. TCRdb redid the processing of the public reads, applying fastp at Q25 and MiXCR, and retained in-frame beta chains. Entries are consolidated by CDR3 protein sequence, retaining the most common genes and DNA. This sample comprises some 80,000 distinct CDR3 sequences, over 55% of them detected only once. The biggest ten clones account for approximately 10% of the sample. RNA was isolated from bulk unsorted tissue, and RNA quality was assessed with a NanoDrop ND-1000 and an Agilent 2100. Sequenced input: lung tumor tissue. These receptors all come from a woman in her 40s with non-small cell lung cancer.

Concerning this clonotype: Sequence at one end of the junction differs from germline and may be a read error. The chain employs TRBV30 and TRBJ2-6, with D perhaps TRBD1 (6 bases). The germline CDR1 and CDR2 sequences are GTSNPN and SVGIG (reference sequence). The length of the CDR3 is 19 residues. The CDR3 DNA is TGTGTCTGGAGTTCTCTTCGACAGGTCCTATCCTCTGGGGCCAACGTCCTGACTTTC. This encodes CVWSSLRQVLSSGANVLTF.

As concerns this clonotype: The junction departs from the called germline gene at one end, perhaps through a read error. The V gene is TRBV6-5, the J gene TRBJ2-1; 7 bases align to TRBD2. The J call may not be correct, given that the DNA end is closer to TRBJ2-4. The CDR3 extends over 13 amino acids. In germline, CDR1 is MNHEY, CDR2 SVGAGI. CDR3 nucleotide sequence: TGTGCCGGCAGTTACGGTGCGGGGGTAAATCAGTACTTC. This codes for CAGSYGAGVNQYF.

Concerning this clonotype: Germline and junction disagree at one end, which may indicate a read error. The chain has TRBV11-3 and TRBJ1-3; D uncertain. This CDR3 region has 17 residues. From germline, CDR1 is SGHNT and CDR2 YENEEA. For the CDR3, the DNA is TGTGTCAGCAGCTGTTATGAGAACGGTATGAAAGGAAACACCATATATTTT. It translates to CVSSCYENGMKGNTIYF.

With respect to this clonotype: Its ends do not fully match the called genes, so a read error is possible. This chain uses TRBV11-2 with TRBJ2-5; possibly TRBD2 for D (6 bases). Germline V gives CDR1 SGHAT, CDR2 FQNNGV. The CDR3 loop spans 16 amino acids. CDR3 bases: TGTGCCAACAGCTTAGTTGGGCGGAGGGTCCAAGAGACCCAATACTTC. Its protein is CANSLVGRRVQETQYF.

The genes are TRBV28 and TRBJ2-7; D not certain. The CDR3 spans 12 residues. The V end lost 10 bases, the J end lost 6 bases, and 16 bases lay between the germline ends. Germline lookup yields CDR1 MDHEN and CDR2 SYDVKM. CDR3 in DNA: TGTGCCAACAGCCTCAGGATTTTCGAGCAGTACTTC. This sequence encodes CANSLRIFEQYF. The full variable domain, completed using reference TRBV28 and TRBJ2-7, is DVKVTQSSRYLVKRTGEKVFLECVQDMDHENMFWYRQDPGLGLRLIYFSYDVKMKEKGDIPEGYSVSREKKERFSLILESASTNQTSMYLCANSLRIFEQYFGPGTRLTVT.

This clonotype was recorded at least ten times. The chain is built from TRBV6-1 and TRBJ2-7; tentatively, D is TRBD1 (6 bases). The CDR3 runs to 13 residues. Germline V lookup: CDR1 MNHNS, CDR2 SASEGT. With 4 bases removed from V and 0 bases from J, the gap between germline ends came to 7 bases. The CDR3, as DNA: TGTGCCAGCAGTGTGACAGGCTCCTACGAGCAGTACTTC. This translates into CASSVTGSYEQYF.

This clonotype has more than one count but fewer than ten. The V gene is TRBV24-1, the J gene TRBJ2-5; TRBD1 matches at 7 bases. This CDR3 spans 18 amino acids. In germline, CDR1 is KGHDR, CDR2 SFDVKD. With V trimmed by 4 bases and J by 1 base, 14 bases remained unmatched. The CDR3 reads CATSEAAPGQIIQETQYF. In nucleotides, the CDR3 is TGTGCCACCAGTGAGGCGGCCCCGGGACAGATAATCCAAGAGACCCAGTACTTC.

The CDR3 region has the DNA TGTGCCAGCAGCCTAAACTTGAAGGTAGCCCCAAGGGCTAGTGAAAAACTGTTTTTT. Translating it yields CASSLNLKVAPRASEKLFF. This rearrangement joins TRBV11-2 to TRBJ1-4; D remains ambiguous. Germline CDR1 is SGHAT and CDR2 is FQNNGV. The V end was cut by 5 bases, the J end by 7 bases, with 29 bases between. The CDR3 covers 19 residues.

Comment on this clonotype: A clone one base away is much larger, so this may be a read error. The V gene is TRBV20-1, the J gene TRBJ1-5; no definite D call. CDR1 DFQATT and CDR2 SNEGSKA come from the germline V gene (reference sequence). The CDR3 length is 14 residues. This chain's CDR3 is CSAPLSYGNQSQHF. The CDR3 coding sequence is TGCAGTGCCCCACTCAGCTACGGTAATCAGTCCCAGCATTTT.

This chain connects TRBV5-1 to TRBJ1-6; D is unclear. Trimming shortened V by 5 bases and J by 0 bases, and 6 bases separated the two germline ends. CDR1 is SGHRS, CDR2 YFSETQ, per germline. This CDR3 is built from 14 residues. The DNA for the CDR3 is TGCGCCAGCAGAAGTCCCTCCTATAATTCACCCCTCCACTTT. It encodes CASRSPSYNSPLHF.

This chain joins TRBV5-1 and TRBJ1-1, with D perhaps matching TRBD1 (6 bases). V gave up 4 bases and J gave up 3 bases, with 16 bases separating them. Germline CDR1 is SGHRS and CDR2 is YFSETQ. The CDR3 is 15 amino acids. In DNA, the CDR3 is TGCGCCAGCAGCCCCCCCGGGACATCAGACACTGAAGCTTTCTTT. Protein product: CASSPPGTSDTEAFF.

Comment on this clonotype: One end of the junction varies from germline; a read error may be responsible. The DNA of the CDR3 is TGTGCCAGCAGCAAGCCAGCGGGACGATCAACCGGGAAGCTGTTTTTT. This gives the protein CASSKPAGRSTGKLFF. The chain couples TRBV28 to TRBJ2-2; 7 nucleotides line up with TRBD2. CDR3 length equals 16 residues. Germline lookup yields CDR1 MDHEN and CDR2 SYDVKM.

In this sample, this clonotype turned up many times. V gene TRBV20-1 combines with J gene TRBJ2-1, with 7 bases matching TRBD1. The CDR3 covers 16 residues. The germline V gene has CDR1 DFQATT and CDR2 SNEGSKA (reference sequence). After removal of 1 base from V and 1 base from J, the junction contained 7 bases not matched to a gene. This CDR3 is CSARGRGYESYNEQFF. The CDR3 DNA reads TGCAGTGCTAGAGGCAGGGGGTATGAATCCTACAATGAGCAGTTCTTC.

Concerning this clonotype itself: Just one base apart from a much larger clone, this may be a read error. The CDR3 does not close with the conserved phenylalanine or tryptophan, likely indicating a read error. The chain recombines TRBV7-8 with TRBJ1-2, with TRBD1 matching over 8 bases. This CDR3 spans 14 amino acids. The V gene end was trimmed by 5 bases and the J gene end by 6 bases; junction bases not matched to a gene: 8. Germline CDR1 and CDR2: SGHVS and FQNEAQ. CDR3 loop: CASSPRQGINGYTI. The CDR3 coding sequence is TGTGCCAGCAGCCCGCGACAGGGGATCAATGGCTACACCATC.

The V call is TRBV6-1, the J call TRBJ2-5; D unresolved. The CDR3 totals 14 residues. V was cut by 4 bases and J by 5 bases, with 14 bases left in between. Looked up from germline, CDR1 is MNHNS and CDR2 is SASEGT. CDR3 sequence: CASSGVTDQETQYF. CDR3 coding DNA: TGTGCCAGCAGTGGAGTGACGGATCAGGAGACCCAGTACTTC.

This clonotype was recorded at least ten times. The chain couples TRBV28 to TRBJ2-1; a weak D match, TRBD2 (6 bases). The CDR3 runs 14 residues. V was trimmed by 8 bases and J by 0 bases, leaving 11 bases between them. Looked up from germline, CDR1 is MDHEN and CDR2 is SYDVKM. The CDR3 nucleotides read TGTGCCAGCGTTGGACTACCCTCCTACAATGAGCAGTTCTTC. Protein sequence: CASVGLPSYNEQFF.

In the case of this clonotype: A much larger clonotype is one base distant, so this may be a read error. The chain is built from TRBV7-9 and TRBJ1-1; tentative D call: TRBD1 (5 bases). The germline V and J ends were trimmed by 3 bases and 10 bases, with 15 bases remaining between them. This CDR3 region has 13 residues. In germline, CDR1 is SEHNR, CDR2 FQNEAQ (reference sequence). CDR3 loop: CASSFGDQGGAFF. The CDR3 DNA is TGTGCCAGCAGCTTTGGGGACCAGGGAGGAGCTTTCTTT.

The table lists this clonotype with many counts. This rearrangement joins TRBV20-1 to TRBJ2-1, with TRBD2 identical over 12 bases. The CDR3 is 16 residues long. Germline CDR1 and CDR2: DFQATT and SNEGSKA (reference sequence). The J segment lost 3 bases and the V segment lost 3 bases, leaving 6 bases of the junction unmatched. Here the CDR3 reads CSASALAGGFYNEQFF. In DNA, the CDR3 is TGCAGTGCTAGTGCGCTAGCGGGGGGGTTCTACAATGAGCAGTTCTTC.

This clonotype was seen only a few times. At one end the junction does not follow the germline gene, possibly because of a read error. The J gene is TRBJ2-1, the V gene TRBV29-1, with 7 bases that match TRBD2. The CDR3 has 14 residues. Per the germline V gene, CDR1 is SQVTM and CDR2 is ANQGSEA. In DNA, the CDR3 is TGCAGCGTTGATAGCGGGTGGGCCTCGAGTGAGCAGTTTTTC. Translated, it gives CSVDSGWASSEQFF.

About this clonotype: Since a much larger clone is just one base distant, this may be a read error. The rearrangement uses TRBV28 and TRBJ1-2; tentatively, D is TRBD1 (6 bases). This CDR3 has 13 amino acids. Germline V gene sequence: CDR1 MDHEN, CDR2 SYDVKM. CDR3 sequence: CTSRTQGNYGYTF. For the CDR3, the DNA is TGTACCAGCAGGACCCAGGGGAACTATGGCTACACCTTC.

V is TRBV29-1 and J is TRBJ1-3; D uncertain. CDR3 length equals 12 residues. CDR1 SQVTM and CDR2 ANQGSEA come from the germline V gene. Trimming stripped 3 bases from V and 3 bases from J, with 6 bases between. Here the CDR3 reads CSVDVLGNTIYF. In nucleotides, the CDR3 is TGCAGCGTTGATGTTCTTGGAAACACCATATATTTT. Looking up the rest from reference TRBV29-1 and TRBJ1-3 gives the full variable domain: SAVISQKPSRDICQRGTSLTIQCQVDSQVTMMFWYRQQPGQSLTLIATANQGSEATYESGFVIDKFPISRPNLTFSTLTVSNMSPEDSSIYLCSVDVLGNTIYFGEGSWLTVV.

Of note for this clonotype: No conserved phenylalanine or tryptophan ends this CDR3, so it is likely a read error. The J gene is TRBJ2-7, the V gene TRBV20-1, with 11 bases matching TRBD2. The CDR3 sequence is 16 residues long. Germline V gives CDR1 DFQATT, CDR2 SNEGSKA (reference sequence). The CDR3 nucleotides read TGCAGTACTAGAGACCATAGCGGGGGGGTGTCCTATGAGCAGTACCTC. Encoded protein: CSTRDHSGGVSYEQYL.

About this clonotype itself: Because the CDR3 is missing its conserved closing phenylalanine or tryptophan, this is likely a read error. CDR3 DNA sequence: TGTAGCGTCGGAGTTACGGGGACAGATACGCAGTATCTT. The encoded protein is CSVGVTGTDTQYL. The rearrangement links TRBV29-1 to TRBJ2-3; TRBD2 is a possible D gene (5 bases). CDR1 and CDR2 (germline): SQVTM, ANQGSEA. The CDR3 spans 13 residues.

This clonotype was observed many times. The chain joins TRBV6-1 to TRBJ2-1; D not resolved. This CDR3 is built from 12 residues. Trimming removed 6 bases at V and 4 bases at J, with 7 bases between. The germline V gene has CDR1 MNHNS and CDR2 SASEGT. Here the CDR3 DNA reads TGTGCCAGCAGCGGCACTTACAATGAGCAGTTCTTC. Amino acid sequence: CASSGTYNEQFF.

Worth noting for this clonotype: A read error is likely, as this CDR3 ends without the conserved phenylalanine or tryptophan. The limits of the CDR3 on the DNA are not certain, so only TCRdb's listed CDR3 is given. The chain links TRBV11-2 to TRBJ2-2; the DNA was not used to check the table's D call, TRBD1. The germline V gene encodes CDR1 SGHAT and CDR2 FQNNGV. Termini included, the CDR3 measures 15 amino acids. CDR3 loop: CASSTPRGGTGELYV.

The chain couples TRBV10-2 to TRBJ2-7, with 8 bases aligning to TRBD2. The V segment lost 6 bases and the J segment 3 bases; nucleotides outside the gene matches: 13. This CDR3 has 16 amino acids. Germline V gene sequence: CDR1 WSHSY, CDR2 SAAADI. The CDR3 DNA reads as TGCGCCAGCAGCCGACCAGCGGGAGCCCGGGACTACGAGCAGTACTTC. Translating it yields CASSRPAGARDYEQYF.

The genes are TRBV11-2 and TRBJ2-1; D possibly corresponds to TRBD1 (5 bases). The CDR3 totals 14 residues. CDR1 is SGHAT, CDR2 FQNNGV, per germline. The CDR3 is CGNSPRTRYNEQFF. CDR3 sequence (DNA): TGTGGCAACAGCCCGCGGACAAGGTACAATGAGCAGTTCTTC.

This clonotype was detected only a few times. This chain joins TRBV5-1 and TRBJ2-5; no definite D call. V lost 5 bases to trimming and J lost 5 bases, with 13 bases between them. The CDR3 covers 13 residues. CDR1 and CDR2 from the germline V gene are SGHRS and YFSETQ. The CDR3 DNA is TGCGCCAGCAGACCGCCAGTGGTTGAGACCCAGTACTTC. Translation gives CASRPPVVETQYF.

This clonotype was counted many times. J is TRBJ2-3 and V is TRBV5-1; 7 bases match TRBD1. The CDR3 extends over 14 amino acids. The V gene end was trimmed by 2 bases and the J gene end by 4 bases; junction bases not matched to a gene: 4. Germline values: CDR1 SGHRS, CDR2 YFSETQ. This chain's CDR3 is CASSFRQGSDTQYF. CDR3 in DNA: TGCGCCAGCAGCTTTAGACAGGGATCAGATACGCAGTATTTT.

In regard to this clonotype: The junction differs from germline at one of its ends, possibly a read error. The genes are TRBV11-2 and TRBJ1-6; 9 bases map to TRBD1. This CDR3 has 15 amino acids. The germline V gene has CDR1 SGHAT and CDR2 FQNNGV. In DNA, the CDR3 is TGTGTCAGCAACTTTACAGGGGGCCTTAGTTCACCCCTCCACTTT. Translating it yields CVSNFTGGLSSPLHF.

This clonotype was recorded only once. The rearrangement links TRBV12-3 or TRBV12-4 to TRBJ1-2, with a tentative D call TRBD1 (6 bases). V gave up 6 bases and J gave up 4 bases, with 27 bases separating them. This CDR3 is 18 amino acids long. The CDR3 protein is CASSPCWGMGHQLYGYTF. The CDR3 DNA reads TGTGCCAGCAGCCCTTGCTGGGGGATGGGACATCAGCTCTATGGCTACACCTTC.

In regard to this clonotype: A junction boundary mismatches the germline segment, possibly from a read error. The chain combines TRBV11-2 with TRBJ1-2, with D hard to call. The length of the CDR3 is 14 residues. CDR1 and CDR2 from the germline V gene are SGHAT and FQNNGV. The CDR3 DNA reads as TGTGCCAGTAGCTTTAACGGACGGAACTATGGCTACACCTTC. Translating it yields CASSFNGRNYGYTF. Full variable domain (outside the CDR3, taken from reference TRBV11-2 and TRBJ1-2): EAGVAQSPRYKIIEKRQSVAFWCNPISGHATLYWYQQILGQGPKLLIQFQNNGVVDDSQLPKDRFSAERLKGVDSTLKIQPAKLEDSAVYLCASSFNGRNYGYTFGSGTRLTVV.